This is a list of T cell receptor beta chains from one sample in a study of T cell changes during pregnancy in multiple sclerosis. Sequencing used immunoSEQ multiplex PCR; TCRdb keeps in-frame clones, though not all of them. The data hold 35,000 or so clones, with 93% observed a single time. Here the sequenced sample was CD4+ T cells from peripheral blood mononuclear cells, taken in the first trimester of pregnancy. These receptors were taken from a female donor with multiple sclerosis, enrolled in a pregnancy study. The CDR3 runs from the conserved cysteine through the conserved F or W. The D gene is left open where the match is weak. Where a row states a size, it is once, few, many or the class of an expanded clone; other rows omit it.

D gene,clone size,V gene,J gene,CDR3 protein,CDR3 DNA
TRBD1,NA,TRBV5-5,TRBJ1-2,CASSSQGGNYGYTF,TGTGCCAGCAGCTCCCAGGGGGGAAACTATGGCTACACCTTC
TRBD2,NA,TRBV4-2,TRBJ2-5,CASSPRGAGGVAEETQYF,TGTGCCAGCAGCCCCCGTGGGGCGGGAGGTGTTGCAGAAGAGACCCAGTACTTC
TRBD1,NA,TRBV5-1,TRBJ1-4,CASRPGQGNEKLFF,TGCGCCAGCAGGCCGGGACAGGGAAATGAAAAACTGTTTTTT
NA,once,TRBV12-2,TRBJ2-5,CASRLRLRGTGGKETQYF,TGTGCAAGTCGCTTGAGGCTTCGTGGAACAGGGGGCAAGGAGACCCAGTACTTC
TRBD2,NA,TRBV11-3,TRBJ2-3,CASSDQRGTDTQYF,TGTGCCAGCAGCGACCAGCGGGGGACAGATACGCAGTATTTT
TRBD1,NA,TRBV28,TRBJ1-2,CASSFGTGASYGYTF,TGTGCCAGCAGTTTTGGAACAGGGGCCAGCTATGGCTACACCTTC
TRBD2,NA,TRBV7-9,TRBJ2-5,CASSSEVGRQETQYF,TGTGCCAGCAGCTCCGAAGTCGGGAGGCAGGAGACCCAGTACTTC
TRBD2,NA,TRBV6-6,TRBJ2-5,CASGGLAEIQETQYF,TGTGCCAGCGGAGGACTAGCGGAAATCCAAGAGACCCAGTACTTC
NA,NA,TRBV5-5,TRBJ2-1,CASSLVGSSDEQFF,TGTGCCAGCAGCTTGGTGGGGAGTAGTGATGAGCAGTTCTTC
NA,NA,TRBV14,TRBJ1-1,CASSQAGGRNTEAFF,TGTGCCAGCAGCCAAGCGGGGGGACGGAACACTGAAGCTTTCTTT
NA,NA,TRBV21-1,TRBJ1-3,CASTEDRGIKCSGNTIYF,TGTGCCAGCACCGAGGACAGGGGGATTAAGTGTTCTGGAAACACCATATATTTT
TRBD1,once,TRBV6-1,TRBJ1-6,CASSFQTGNNSPLHF,TGTGCCAGCAGTTTCCAGACAGGGAATAATTCACCCCTCCACTTT
TRBD1,NA,TRBV6-6,TRBJ2-7,CASSYGRQGRCYEQYF,TGTGCCAGCAGTTACGGCCGACAGGGAAGATGCTACGAGCAGTACTTC
NA,NA,TRBV5-4,TRBJ1-2,CASSLRDANYGYTF,TGTGCCAGCAGCTTGAGAGATGCTAACTATGGCTACACCTTC
NA,NA,TRBV7-2,TRBJ2-3,CASSSRVGGADTQYF,TGTGCCAGCAGCTCCCGAGTTGGGGGGGCGGATACGCAGTATTTT
NA,NA,TRBV15,TRBJ2-7,CATSETGFGYEQYF,TGTGCCACCAGCGAGACAGGCTTCGGCTACGAGCAGTACTTC
TRBD1,NA,TRBV28,TRBJ1-1,CASYTRTGPGTEAFF,TGTGCCAGCTATACTCGGACAGGCCCAGGCACTGAAGCTTTCTTT
NA,NA,TRBV15,TRBJ1-1,CATTAGDLSNTEAFF,TGTGCCACCACCGCCGGGGACTTATCGAACACTGAAGCTTTCTTT
NA,NA,TRBV19,TRBJ2-2,CASSTTAGGELFF,TGTGCCAGTAGTACAACGGCGGGCGGGGAGCTGTTTTTT
NA,NA,TRBV2,TRBJ1-2,CASTSYQGSKGYTF,TGTGCCAGCACCTCATACCAGGGGTCGAAGGGCTACACCTTC
NA,NA,TRBV7-3,TRBJ1-6,CASSSDRNSPLHF,TGTGCCAGCAGCTCAGACAGGAATTCACCCCTCCACTTT
NA,NA,TRBV10-3,TRBJ1-2,CAVEGLGYGYTF,TGTGCCGTAGAAGGACTCGGCTATGGCTACACCTTC
TRBD1,NA,TRBV5-4,TRBJ2-2,CASSTGTGATGELFF,TGTGCCAGCAGTACCGGGACAGGGGCCACCGGGGAGCTGTTTTTT
NA,NA,TRBV9,TRBJ2-3,CASSIDHRPTDTQYF,TGTGCCAGCAGCATCGACCACAGACCCACAGATACGCAGTATTTT
TRBD1,NA,TRBV5-4,TRBJ1-1,CASSLWTGGTEAFF,TGTGCCAGCAGCTTGTGGACAGGGGGAACTGAAGCTTTCTTT
TRBD2,NA,TRBV7-3,TRBJ2-7,CASSLGGLAGDEQYF,TGTGCCAGCAGCTTAGGCGGACTAGCGGGAGACGAGCAGTACTTC
TRBD1,NA,TRBV15,TRBJ2-4,CATSRGQGARSPKNIQYF,TGTGCCACCAGCAGGGGACAGGGGGCTAGGAGTCCCAAAAACATTCAGTACTTC
NA,NA,TRBV7-2,TRBJ1-5,CASSLSSSNQPQHF,TGTGCCAGCAGCTTATCCAGTAGCAATCAGCCCCAGCATTTT
TRBD2,NA,TRBV27,TRBJ2-7,CASNIRTSGRSPEQYF,TGTGCCAGCAACATAAGGACTAGCGGGAGAAGCCCCGAGCAGTACTTC
NA,NA,TRBV6-1,TRBJ1-3,CASSELWTAGNTIYF,TGTGCCAGCAGTGAATTATGGACAGCTGGAAACACCATATATTTT
TRBD2,NA,TRBV27,TRBJ2-1,CASSLSRLAGGYNEQFF,TGTGCCAGCAGTTTATCGAGGCTAGCGGGGGGGTACAATGAGCAGTTCTTC
NA,once,TRBV7-9,TRBJ1-1,CASSFLGANTEAFF,TGTGCCAGCAGCTTCTTAGGGGCGAACACTGAAGCTTTCTTT
TRBD1,NA,TRBV4-2,TRBJ1-3,CASSRPTPYRDSGGNTIYF,TGTGCCAGCAGCCGGCCAACACCCTACCGGGACAGCGGGGGAAACACCATATATTTT
TRBD2,NA,TRBV15,TRBJ2-1,CATSRRRASGRAEQFF,TGTGCCACCAGCCGACGACGGGCTAGCGGACGCGCCGAGCAGTTCTTC
NA,NA,TRBV11-2,TRBJ2-5,CASSLRDPKETQYF,TGTGCCAGCTCATTGCGGGATCCAAAAGAGACCCAGTACTTC
NA,NA,TRBV29-1,TRBJ1-1,CSCGPGIGNTEAFF,TGCAGCTGTGGTCCGGGGATCGGCAACACTGAAGCTTTCTTT
TRBD2,NA,TRBV6-1,TRBJ2-7,CASSEMGGGPYEQYF,TGTGCCAGCAGTGAAATGGGCGGGGGGCCCTACGAGCAGTACTTC
TRBD2,NA,TRBV6-1,TRBJ2-5,CASSEWEGRYEETQYF,TGTGCCAGCAGTGAATGGGAGGGCAGATACGAAGAGACCCAGTACTTC
TRBD1,NA,TRBV6-5,TRBJ1-1,CASSHRGLGNTEAFF,TGTGCCAGCAGTCACAGGGGGCTTGGGAACACTGAAGCTTTCTTT
NA,NA,TRBV7-3,TRBJ1-3,CASSPDSSGNTIYF,TGTGCCAGCAGCCCGGACAGCTCTGGAAACACCATATATTTT
NA,NA,TRBV5-1,TRBJ2-7,CASSPILRGSYEQYF,TGCGCCAGCAGCCCTATTCTCAGGGGCTCCTACGAGCAGTACTTC
TRBD2,NA,TRBV6-5,TRBJ2-4,CASSYTPSGIRDIQYF,TGTGCCAGCAGTTATACCCCAAGCGGGATTAGGGACATTCAGTACTTC
TRBD1,NA,TRBV29-1,TRBJ1-1,CSVESDRGTEAFF,TGCAGCGTTGAATCGGACAGGGGAACTGAAGCTTTCTTT
TRBD2,NA,TRBV11-2,TRBJ2-5,CASSQRGGETQYF,TGTGCCAGCTCCCAGCGGGGAGGGGAGACCCAGTACTTC
TRBD1,NA,TRBV4-1,TRBJ1-4,CASSQDPPNRGHHEKLFF,TGCGCCAGCAGCCAAGATCCCCCTAACAGGGGGCACCATGAAAAACTGTTTTTT
TRBD1,NA,TRBV9,TRBJ1-2,CASSVGQGALNNYGYTF,TGTGCCAGCAGCGTAGGACAGGGGGCCCTAAATAACTATGGCTACACCTTC